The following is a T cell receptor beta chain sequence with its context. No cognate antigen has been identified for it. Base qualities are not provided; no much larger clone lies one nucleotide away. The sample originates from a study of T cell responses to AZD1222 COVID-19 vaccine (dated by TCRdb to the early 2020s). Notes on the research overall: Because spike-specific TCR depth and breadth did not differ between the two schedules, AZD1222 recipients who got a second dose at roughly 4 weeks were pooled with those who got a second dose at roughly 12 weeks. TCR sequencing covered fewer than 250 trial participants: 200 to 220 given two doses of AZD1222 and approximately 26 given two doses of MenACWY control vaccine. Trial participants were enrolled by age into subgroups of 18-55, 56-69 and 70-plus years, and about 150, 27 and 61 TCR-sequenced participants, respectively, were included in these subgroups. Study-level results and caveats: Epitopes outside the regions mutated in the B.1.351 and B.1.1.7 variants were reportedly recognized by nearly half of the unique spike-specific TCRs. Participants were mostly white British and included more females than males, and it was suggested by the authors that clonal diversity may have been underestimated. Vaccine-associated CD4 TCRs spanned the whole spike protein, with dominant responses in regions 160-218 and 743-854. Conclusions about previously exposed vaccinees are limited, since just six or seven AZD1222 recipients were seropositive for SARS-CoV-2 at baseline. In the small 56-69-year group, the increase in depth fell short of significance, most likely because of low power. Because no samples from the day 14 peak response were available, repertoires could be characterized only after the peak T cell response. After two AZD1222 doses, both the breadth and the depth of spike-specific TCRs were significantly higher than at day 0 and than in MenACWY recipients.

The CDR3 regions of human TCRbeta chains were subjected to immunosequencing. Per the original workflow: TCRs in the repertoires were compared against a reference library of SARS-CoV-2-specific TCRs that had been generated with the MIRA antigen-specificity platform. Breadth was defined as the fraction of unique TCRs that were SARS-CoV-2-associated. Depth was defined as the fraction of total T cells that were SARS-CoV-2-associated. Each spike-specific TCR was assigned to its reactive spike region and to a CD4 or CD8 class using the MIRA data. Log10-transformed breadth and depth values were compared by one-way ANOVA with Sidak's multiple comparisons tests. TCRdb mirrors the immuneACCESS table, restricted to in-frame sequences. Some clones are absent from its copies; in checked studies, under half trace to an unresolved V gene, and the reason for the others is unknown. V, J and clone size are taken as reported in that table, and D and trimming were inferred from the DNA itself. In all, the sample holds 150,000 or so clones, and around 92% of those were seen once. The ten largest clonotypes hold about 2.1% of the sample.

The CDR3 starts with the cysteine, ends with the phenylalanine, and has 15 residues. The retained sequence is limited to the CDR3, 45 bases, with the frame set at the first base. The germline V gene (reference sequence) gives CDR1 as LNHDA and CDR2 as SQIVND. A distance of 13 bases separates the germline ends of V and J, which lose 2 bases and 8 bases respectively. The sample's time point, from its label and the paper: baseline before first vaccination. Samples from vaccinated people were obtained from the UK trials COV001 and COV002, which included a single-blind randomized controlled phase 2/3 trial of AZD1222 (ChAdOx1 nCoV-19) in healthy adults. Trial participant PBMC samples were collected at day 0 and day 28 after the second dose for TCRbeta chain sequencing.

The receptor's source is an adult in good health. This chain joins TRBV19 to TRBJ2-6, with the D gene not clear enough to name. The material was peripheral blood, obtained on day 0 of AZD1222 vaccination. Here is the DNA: TGTGCCAGTAGTATATTGGCAGGCCCTTCCAACGTCCTGACTTTC. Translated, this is CASSILAGPSNVLTF.